A selection of T cell receptor beta chains follows, all from one sample in a study of CD8 T cells in Susac syndrome. TCRdb redid the calling of the immunoSEQ multiplex PCR reads with MiXCR, one entry per CDR3 protein. This sample yields about 83,000 distinct CDR3 sequences, of which over 90% are seen a single time; roughly 0.46% belongs to the top ten. What was sequenced was CD8+ T cells from PBMCs. Every receptor here comes from a human donor with Susac syndrome. Each CDR3 is given with its conserved first and last residue. The order of the fields is V gene, clone size, D gene, J gene, CDR3 protein, CDR3 DNA. A D gene is named only where the DNA matches it firmly. Expanded clones get a size class; other rows say once, few or many, or leave the size out.

TRBV5-6	NA	TRBD2	TRBJ2-7	CASSWMTSGGYEQYF	TGTGCCAGCAGCTGGATGACTAGCGGAGGCTACGAGCAGTACTTC
TRBV5-6	NA	NA	TRBJ2-1	CASSPDLTYNEQFF	TGTGCCAGCAGCCCGGATCTAACTTACAATGAGCAGTTCTTC
TRBV30	NA	NA	TRBJ1-1	CAWSVGAGLNTEAFF	TGTGCCTGGAGTGTGGGGGCAGGATTGAACACTGAAGCTTTCTTT
TRBV2	NA	TRBD2	TRBJ2-1	CASSEASGSVPEQFF	TGTGCCAGCAGTGAAGCTAGCGGGAGTGTGCCTGAGCAGTTCTTC
TRBV9	NA	NA	TRBJ2-1	CASSARYNEQFF	TGTGCCAGCAGCGCGAGATACAATGAGCAGTTCTTC
TRBV5-1	NA	NA	TRBJ1-2	CASSLENEASYGYTF	TGCGCCAGCAGCTTGGAAAACGAAGCCTCCTATGGCTACACCTTC
TRBV18	NA	TRBD1	TRBJ2-7	CASSPRDSHYEQYF	TGTGCCAGCTCACCCCGGGACAGCCACTACGAGCAGTACTTC
TRBV9	NA	TRBD2	TRBJ2-2	CASSASSGSTGELFF	TGTGCCAGCAGCGCCAGTAGCGGGAGTACCGGGGAGCTGTTTTTT
TRBV3-1	once	NA	TRBJ1-2	CASSQDDRLGPTNYGYTF	TGTGCCAGCAGCCAAGATGACAGGTTGGGTCCAACTAACTATGGCTACACCTTC
TRBV2	NA	TRBD2	TRBJ2-5	CASSGRLAGDQETQYF	TGTGCCAGCAGTGGGCGACTAGCGGGAGACCAAGAGACCCAGTACTTC
TRBV4-1	NA	TRBD2	TRBJ2-1	CASSQVTSGSSYNEQFF	TGCGCCAGCAGCCAAGTTACTAGCGGGAGCTCCTACAATGAGCAGTTCTTC
TRBV7-8	NA	NA	TRBJ2-1	CASSLAGEGNEQFF	TGTGCCAGCAGCTTAGCGGGAGAAGGGAATGAGCAGTTCTTC
TRBV5-6	NA	TRBD1	TRBJ1-1	CASSPGTGAEAFF	TGTGCCAGCAGTCCCGGGACAGGGGCCGAGGCTTTCTTT
TRBV3-1	NA	NA	TRBJ2-3	CASSQEGDFTDTQYF	TGTGCCAGCAGCCAAGAAGGGGACTTCACAGATACGCAGTATTTT
TRBV29-1	NA	NA	TRBJ2-2	CSGEGSNTGELFF	TGCAGCGGAGAGGGGTCGAACACCGGGGAGCTGTTTTTT
TRBV12-3/TRBV12-4	NA	NA	TRBJ2-5	CASSQTRGQETQYF	TGTGCCAGCAGTCAAACTAGGGGGCAAGAGACCCAGTACTTC
TRBV7-9	once	NA	TRBJ2-7	CASRWLTLEQYF	TGTGCCAGCAGGTGGTTGACCCTCGAGCAGTACTTC
TRBV30	NA	NA	TRBJ2-2	CAWRIDSAAQDTGELFF	TGTGCCTGGAGGATAGACAGCGCTGCGCAGGACACCGGGGAGCTGTTTTTT
TRBV7-9	NA	TRBD2	TRBJ2-7	CASSLARAGLSYEQYF	TGTGCCAGCAGCTTAGCCCGAGCGGGACTCTCCTACGAGCAGTACTTC
TRBV11-2	once	NA	TRBJ2-1	CASSPLNNEQFF	TGTGCCAGCAGCCCCCTCAACAATGAGCAGTTCTTC
TRBV7-2	NA	NA	TRBJ2-5	CASSQVRSGPGWAQYF	TGTGCCAGCAGTCAAGTCCGTAGTGGTCCAGGGTGGGCCCAGTACTTC
TRBV15	NA	NA	TRBJ1-4	CATSRARGTTNEKLFF	TGTGCCACCAGCAGAGCGCGGGGGACAACTAATGAAAAACTGTTTTTT
TRBV27	NA	TRBD1	TRBJ2-3	CASSLTGADTQYF	TGTGCCAGCAGTCTCACAGGGGCAGATACGCAGTATTTT